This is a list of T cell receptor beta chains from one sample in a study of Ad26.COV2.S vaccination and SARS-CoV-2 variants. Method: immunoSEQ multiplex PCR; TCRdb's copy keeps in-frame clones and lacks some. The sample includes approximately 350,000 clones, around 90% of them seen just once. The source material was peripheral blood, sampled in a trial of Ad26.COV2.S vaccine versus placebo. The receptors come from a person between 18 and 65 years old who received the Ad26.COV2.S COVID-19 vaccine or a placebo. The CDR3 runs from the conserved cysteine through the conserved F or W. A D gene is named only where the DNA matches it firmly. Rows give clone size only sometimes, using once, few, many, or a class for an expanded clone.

CSVETGVTEAFF	TGCAGCGTTGAGACCGGGGTCACTGAAGCTTTCTTT	.	TRBJ1-1	TRBV29-1	.
CASSLERRTEAFF	TGTGCCAGCAGCTTAGAGCGGCGGACTGAAGCTTTCTTT	.	TRBJ1-1	TRBV11-3	.
CASSQGEGAGNIQYF	TGCGCCAGCAGCCAAGGGGAGGGGGCAGGGAACATTCAGTACTTC	.	TRBJ2-4	TRBV4-1	.
CASEILGNTGELFF	TGTGCCAGCGAGATTCTAGGGAACACCGGGGAGCTGTTTTTT	.	TRBJ2-2	TRBV9	.
CASSSSMGGTPLHF	TGTGCCAGCAGTTCTTCAATGGGCGGGACTCCCCTCCACTTT	.	TRBJ1-6	TRBV6-2/TRBV6-3	.
CASSLVGEQFF	TGTGCCAGCAGCTTAGTGGGGGAGCAGTTCTTC	.	TRBJ2-1	TRBV7-2	.
CATSRVDIGLSYEQYF	TGTGCCACCAGCAGGGTAGATATCGGCCTCTCCTACGAGCAGTACTTC	.	TRBJ2-7	TRBV15	.
CASSLAGGEQYF	TGTGCCAGCAGTTTGGCGGGGGGAGAGCAGTACTTC	.	TRBJ2-7	TRBV12-3/TRBV12-4	TRBD2
CASSYSGGNSPLHF	TGTGCCAGCAGTTACTCGGGGGGTAATTCACCCCTCCACTTT	.	TRBJ1-6	TRBV6-2/TRBV6-3	.
CASNDRRNTEAFF	TGTGCCAGCAATGACAGGCGGAACACTGAAGCTTTCTTT	.	TRBJ1-1	TRBV2	.
CASSWGTGQETQYF	TGTGCCAGCAGCTGGGGCACAGGGCAAGAGACCCAGTACTTC	.	TRBJ2-5	TRBV7-9	.
CATSRGDSPGETQYF	TGTGCCACCAGCAGAGGGGACAGCCCCGGGGAGACCCAGTACTTC	.	TRBJ2-5	TRBV15	TRBD1
CASSGQRGATWGNEQYF	TGCGCCAGCAGCGGCCAGCGGGGGGCCACCTGGGGCAACGAGCAGTACTTC	.	TRBJ2-7	TRBV5-1	TRBD2
CARGRQRELFF	TGCGCCAGGGGGCGGCAACGGGAGCTGTTTTTT	few	TRBJ2-2	TRBV5-1	.
CASSQDRDQPQHF	TGTGCCAGCAGCCAGGACAGGGATCAGCCCCAGCATTTT	once	TRBJ1-5	TRBV6-2/TRBV6-3	TRBD1
CASSQAMRTEAFF	TGTGCCAGCAGCCAAGCAATGAGGACTGAAGCTTTCTTT	few	TRBJ1-1	TRBV4-2	.
CATSQGDNTEAFF	TGTGCCACCAGTCAGGGGGATAACACTGAAGCTTTCTTT	.	TRBJ1-1	TRBV15	TRBD1
CASSLLGSNTGELFF	TGCGCCAGCAGCTTGCTAGGGTCGAACACCGGGGAGCTGTTTTTT	once	TRBJ2-2	TRBV5-1	.
CAWLDRGRFVEAFF	TGTGCCTGGTTGGACAGGGGACGGTTTGTTGAAGCTTTCTTT	.	TRBJ1-1	TRBV30	TRBD1